The clone carrying this T cell receptor (beta chain) was counted between two and nine times. This specimen comes from a study of T cell repertoires in cytomegalovirus infection. TCRdb re-called the reads with MiXCR, one entry per CDR3 protein. The sample includes about 100,000 distinct CDR3 sequences, about 25% of them seen just once. The clonotype was recovered from a human donor in good health (CMV status not recorded). Some clones in this sample may be carry-over from other donors' samples. The sample was CD8+ T cells from PBMCs.

The CDR3 protein is CASSAGQGSEQYF. CDR3 sequence (DNA): TGTGCCAGCAGCGCCGGGCAGGGAAGCGAGCAGTACTTC. J is TRBJ2-7 and V is TRBV11-3; TRBD1 is a possible D gene (5 bases). V dropped 5 bases and J dropped 6 bases, with 14 bases sitting between them. Germline CDR1 is SGHNT and CDR2 is YENEEA. This CDR3 is 13 amino acids long.